This TCR beta chain is from a study of CXCR3-negative and CXCR3-positive naive CD8 T cells. A word on this clonotype: As yet, its antigen is unknown.

Via 5' RACE with UMI labels, TRB cDNA libraries were prepared. TCRdb derives one entry per CDR3 protein from the 5' RACE reads, leaving out DNA. The listing records under 90,000 distinct CDR3 sequences. The CDR3 spans 13 residues. CDR1 is SQVTM and CDR2 is ANQGSEA in the germline V gene. Study-level results: Hydrophobicity of TRB CDR3s was greater in CXCR3-positive naive cells than in CXCR3-negative naive cells.

V gene TRBV29-1 combines with J gene TRBJ2-7; as DNA is missing, the TRBD1 call by TCRdb cannot be tested. The TCR was taken from a human donor in good health. Some clones in this sample may be carry-over from other donors' samples. The specimen sequenced was naive CXCR3+ CD8+ T cells from blood. The subset denotes: CD45RO-CCR7+CD27+CD95- naive CD8+ T cells expressing CXCR3 (TNR3+). This chain's CDR3 is CSVTGTGIYEQYF.